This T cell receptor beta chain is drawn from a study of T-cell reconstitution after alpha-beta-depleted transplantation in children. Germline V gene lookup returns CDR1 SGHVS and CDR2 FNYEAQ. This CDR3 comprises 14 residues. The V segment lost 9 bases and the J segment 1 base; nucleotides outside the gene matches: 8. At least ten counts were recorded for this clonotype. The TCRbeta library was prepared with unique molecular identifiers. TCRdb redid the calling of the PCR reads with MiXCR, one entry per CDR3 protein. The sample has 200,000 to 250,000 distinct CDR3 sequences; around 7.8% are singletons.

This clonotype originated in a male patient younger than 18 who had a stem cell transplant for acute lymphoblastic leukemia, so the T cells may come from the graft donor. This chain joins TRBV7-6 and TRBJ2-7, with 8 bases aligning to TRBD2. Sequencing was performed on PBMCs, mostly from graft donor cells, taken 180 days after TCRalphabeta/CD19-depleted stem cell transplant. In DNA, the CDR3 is TGTGCCAGTTCTAGCGGGTCTAATTCCTACGAGCAGTACTTC. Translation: CASSSGSNSYEQYF.